The 13 T cell receptor beta chains presented below share a single source sample, sequenced in a study of glioma-infiltrating T cells after dendritic cell vaccination. Profiling relied on immunoSEQ multiplex PCR, and the TCRdb table lists in-frame clones only, not all of them. The repertoire holds 85,000 to 100,000 clones, with approximately 84% as singletons. Time point of the sample: after dendritic cell vaccination, including at tumor progression/relapse. This sample comprised blood, obtained after dendritic cell vaccination. These receptors were obtained from a human donor with glioblastoma.

V gene TRBV2 combines with J gene TRBJ1-5, with D possibly matching TRBD1 (6 bases). V lost 6 bases, J lost 9 bases, and 12 bases lay in between. Germline V CDR1 and CDR2: SNHLY, FYNNEI. The CDR3 is 12 amino acids. The CDR3 nucleotides are TGTGCCAGCAGGGTCACAGGGCGGCCCCAGCATTTT. It yields the protein CASRVTGRPQHF.

The gene calls are TRBV5-6 and TRBJ2-3; 8 bases fit TRBD2. The CDR3 totals 16 residues. J gave up 2 bases and V 6 bases, and 11 bases lay outside the gene matches. Per germline, CDR1 SGHDT and CDR2 YYEEEE. The CDR3 DNA is TGTGCCAGCACCACGACAATCGGGAGGGCCACAGATACGCAGTATTTT. Its translation: CASTTTIGRATDTQYF.

This clone has more than one count but fewer than ten. This chain links TRBV5-4 with TRBJ2-7; 7 bases align to TRBD2. V was clipped by 1 base and J by 3 bases; unmatched bases: 4. The length of the CDR3 is 14 residues. CDR1 and CDR2 (germline): SGHNT, YYREEE (reference sequence). In DNA form, the CDR3 reads TGTGCCAGCAGCTTGAGCGGGGAGGGCTACGAGCAGTACTTC. Its translation: CASSLSGEGYEQYF. Drawing the rest from reference TRBV5-4 and TRBJ2-7, the complete variable domain is ETGVTQSPTHLIKTRGQQVTLRCSSQSGHNTVSWYQQALGQGPQFIFQYYREEENGRGNFPPRFSGLQFPNYSSELNVNALELDDSALYLCASSLSGEGYEQYFGPGTRLTVT.

The V gene is TRBV18, the J gene TRBJ1-3, with 7 bases that match TRBD1. CDR3 length equals 18 residues. Germline trimming cut 1 base from V and 1 base from J; bases unmatched to any gene: 10. The germline gives CDR1 KGHSH, CDR2 LQKENI. The CDR3 spells CASSPLLGTVISGNTIYF. The CDR3 nucleotides are TGTGCCAGCTCACCACTTTTGGGGACAGTGATTTCTGGAAACACCATATATTTT.

The chain is built from TRBV11-3 and TRBJ2-3, with 7 positions matching TRBD1. V was clipped by 5 bases and J by 4 bases; unmatched bases: 3. The CDR3 is 13 amino acids. CDR1 SGHNT and CDR2 YENEEA come from the germline V gene. CDR3 amino acids: CASSTTGADTQYF. For the CDR3, the DNA is TGTGCCAGCAGCACTACAGGGGCAGATACGCAGTATTTT.

This sequence joins TRBV5-1 and TRBJ2-5; TRBD2 is a possible D gene (5 bases). CDR3 length: 15 residues. Trimming removed 5 bases from V and 5 bases from J, with 19 bases in between. From germline, CDR1 is SGHRS and CDR2 YFSETQ. CDR3 region: CASRSWPERWETQYF. For the CDR3, the DNA is TGCGCCAGCAGATCGTGGCCCGAGCGGTGGGAGACCCAGTACTTC.

V gene TRBV4-1 combines with J gene TRBJ2-1; D is ambiguous. CDR1 MGHRA and CDR2 YSYEKL come from the germline V gene. This CDR3 region has 14 residues. V was clipped by 0 bases and J by 8 bases, with 11 bases between them. CDR3 protein: CASSQDWSPHEQFF. CDR3 coding DNA: TGCGCCAGCAGCCAAGACTGGAGCCCCCATGAGCAGTTCTTC.

The chain combines TRBV27 with TRBJ2-4; 8 bases are a match to TRBD1. Germline-derived CDR1 and CDR2 are MNHEY and SMNVEV (reference sequence). This CDR3 is built from 16 residues. V trimming: 6 bases; J trimming: 0 bases; junction bases outside the gene matches: 7. In nucleotides, the CDR3 is TGTGCCAGCAGCTCTCGAACAGGGGGAGCCAAAAACATTCAGTACTTC. It translates to CASSSRTGGAKNIQYF.

V and J are TRBV30 and TRBJ2-1; 8 bases are a match to TRBD2. Germline trimming cut 8 bases from V and 2 bases from J; bases unmatched to any gene: 5. This CDR3 comprises 13 residues. CDR1 GTSNPN and CDR2 SVGIG come from the germline V gene (reference sequence). For the CDR3, the DNA is TGTGCCGTTATAGCGGGAACCTACAATGAGCAGTTCTTC. Residues: CAVIAGTYNEQFF.

With regard to this clone: Additional DNA sequences in this sample encode the identical CDR3. This chain joins TRBV2 and TRBJ1-5, with 7 bases that match TRBD1. The CDR3 runs 13 residues. In germline, CDR1 is SNHLY, CDR2 FYNNEI. The V segment lost 4 bases and the J segment 5 bases; nucleotides outside the gene matches: 2. This CDR3 is CASSGTGDQPQHF. In DNA form, the CDR3 reads TGTGCCAGCAGTGGTACAGGGGATCAGCCCCAGCATTTT.

This sequence joins TRBV10-3 and TRBJ1-2; 10 nucleotides line up with TRBD1. Trimming at V came to 4 bases and at J to 4 bases, leaving 9 bases not matched to a gene. The CDR3 loop spans 16 amino acids. Per the germline V gene, CDR1 is ENHRY and CDR2 is SYGVKD. As DNA, the CDR3 is TGTGCCATCAGTGCATCCGGGACAGGGGCCCGCTATGGCTACACCTTC. Amino acid sequence: CAISASGTGARYGYTF.

The chain recombines TRBV20-1 with TRBJ2-1; D is undetermined. CDR3 size: 11 residues. With 3 bases removed from V and 7 bases from J, the gap between germline ends came to 7 bases. Germline values: CDR1 DFQATT, CDR2 SNEGSKA (reference sequence). CDR3 sequence (DNA): TGCAGTGCTAGTAGGCGGAATGAGCAGTTCTTC. It codes for CSASRRNEQFF.

This rearrangement joins TRBV7-6 to TRBJ2-7; TRBD1 matches 7 bases. Germline loops: CDR1 SGHVS, CDR2 FNYEAQ. This CDR3 contains 18 residues. V shed 2 bases and J 3 bases; nucleotides not matched to a gene: 16. CDR3 sequence (DNA): TGTGCCAGCAGCTTAATGGCAGGGGGACCCACTGTTCACTACGAGCAGTACTTC. This codes for CASSLMAGGPTVHYEQYF.